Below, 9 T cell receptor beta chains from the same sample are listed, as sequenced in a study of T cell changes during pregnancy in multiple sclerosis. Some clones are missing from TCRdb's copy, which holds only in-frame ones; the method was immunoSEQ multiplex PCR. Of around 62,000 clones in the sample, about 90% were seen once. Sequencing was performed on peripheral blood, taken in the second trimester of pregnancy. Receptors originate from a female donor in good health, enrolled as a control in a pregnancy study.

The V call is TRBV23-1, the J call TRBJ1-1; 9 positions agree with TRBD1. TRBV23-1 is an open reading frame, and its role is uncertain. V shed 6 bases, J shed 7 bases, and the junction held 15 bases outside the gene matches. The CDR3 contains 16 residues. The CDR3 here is CASSKKTKDRGDEAFF. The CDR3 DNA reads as TGCGCCAGCAGCAAAAAGACAAAGGACAGGGGTGATGAAGCTTTCTTT.

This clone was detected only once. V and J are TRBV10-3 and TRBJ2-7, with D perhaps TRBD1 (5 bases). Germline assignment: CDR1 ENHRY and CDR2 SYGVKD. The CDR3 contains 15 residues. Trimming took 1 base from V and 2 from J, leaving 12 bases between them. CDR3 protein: CAISEFQGKPYEQYF. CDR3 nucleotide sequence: TGTGCCATCAGTGAGTTCCAGGGAAAGCCCTACGAGCAGTACTTC.

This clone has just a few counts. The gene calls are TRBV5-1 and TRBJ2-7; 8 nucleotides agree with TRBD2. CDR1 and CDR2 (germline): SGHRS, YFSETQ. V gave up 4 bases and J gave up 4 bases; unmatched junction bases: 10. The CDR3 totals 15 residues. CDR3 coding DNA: TGCGCCAGCAGCGTGGCTCTAGCGGGTGGGTACGAGCAGTACTTC. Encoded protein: CASSVALAGGYEQYF.

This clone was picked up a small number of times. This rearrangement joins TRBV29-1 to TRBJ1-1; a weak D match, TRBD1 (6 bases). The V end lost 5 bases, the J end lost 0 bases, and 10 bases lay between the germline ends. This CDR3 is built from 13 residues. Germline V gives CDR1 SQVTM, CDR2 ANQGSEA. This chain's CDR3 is CSVSDRLNTEAFF. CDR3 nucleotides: TGCAGCGTTTCGGACAGATTGAACACTGAAGCTTTCTTT.

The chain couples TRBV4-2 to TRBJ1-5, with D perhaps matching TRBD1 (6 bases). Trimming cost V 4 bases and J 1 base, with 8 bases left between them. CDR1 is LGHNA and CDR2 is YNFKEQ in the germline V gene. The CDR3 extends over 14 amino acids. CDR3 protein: CASSPQGSNQPQHF. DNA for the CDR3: TGTGCCAGCAGCCCTCAGGGGAGCAATCAGCCCCAGCATTTT.

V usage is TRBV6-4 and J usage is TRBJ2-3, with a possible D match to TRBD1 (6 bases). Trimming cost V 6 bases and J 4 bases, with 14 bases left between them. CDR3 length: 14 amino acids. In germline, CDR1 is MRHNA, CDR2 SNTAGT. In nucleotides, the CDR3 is TGTGCCAGCAGCGCAGGGGTCGAGTCAGATACGCAGTATTTT. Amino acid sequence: CASSAGVESDTQYF.

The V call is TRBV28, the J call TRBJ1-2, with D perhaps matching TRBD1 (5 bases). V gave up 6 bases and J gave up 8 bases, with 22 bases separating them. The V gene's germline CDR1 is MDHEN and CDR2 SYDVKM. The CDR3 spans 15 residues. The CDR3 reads CASRYSAGQTRGYTF. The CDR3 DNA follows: TGTGCCAGCAGATACTCGGCAGGGCAGACTAGGGGCTACACCTTC.

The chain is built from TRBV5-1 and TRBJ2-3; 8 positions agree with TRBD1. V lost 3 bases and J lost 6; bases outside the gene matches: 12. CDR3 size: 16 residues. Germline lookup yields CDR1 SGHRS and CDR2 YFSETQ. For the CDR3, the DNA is TGCGCCAGCAGCTGGGGAGACAGGGGCCCGGAGGATACGCAGTATTTT. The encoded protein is CASSWGDRGPEDTQYF.

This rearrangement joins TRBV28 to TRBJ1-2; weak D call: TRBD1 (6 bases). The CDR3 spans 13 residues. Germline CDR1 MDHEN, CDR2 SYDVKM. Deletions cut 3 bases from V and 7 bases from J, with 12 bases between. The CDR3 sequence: CASSFRGAGGYTF. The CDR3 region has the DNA TGTGCCAGCAGTTTTCGGGGGGCTGGTGGCTACACCTTC.